The 10 T cell receptor beta chains below all came from one sample that was sequenced in a study of blood T cell repertoires in COVID-19 (dated by TCRdb to 2019 to 2021). Libraries were made using the immunoSEQ multiplex PCR assay. As stored in TCRdb, this immuneACCESS dataset retains in-frame rearrangements with V and J assigned. A fraction of the clones does not appear; measured against another copy, unresolved V genes explain less than half of the discrepancy, and the remainder lacks a known reason. In all, the sample holds 70,000 to 75,000 clones, and more than 80% of those were seen once. 4.8% of the sample comes from the top ten. Sequencing was carried out using peripheral blood. The source of these receptors is a woman older than 75 with active or convalescent COVID-19.

The V gene is TRBV28, the J gene TRBJ1-2; a possible D gene is TRBD1 (5 bases). The V gene's germline CDR1 is MDHEN and CDR2 SYDVKM. The CDR3 has 12 residues. V lost 3 bases, J lost 8 bases, and 10 bases lay in between. The CDR3 sequence: CASSFWGDGYTF. CDR3 bases: TGTGCCAGCAGTTTTTGGGGGGACGGCTACACCTTC.

The chain combines TRBV4-2 with TRBJ2-2; TRBD2 aligns across 12 bases. From germline, CDR1 is LGHNA and CDR2 YNFKEQ. Trimming took 4 bases from V and 0 from J; bases not matched to a gene: 9. The CDR3 is made up of 19 amino acids. CDR3 nucleotides: TGTGCCAGCAGCCTCGATCTGACTAGCGGGAGCTCGAACACCGGGGAGCTGTTTTTT. It encodes CASSLDLTSGSSNTGELFF.

This sequence joins TRBV7-2 and TRBJ2-5; TRBD2 aligns across 15 bases. CDR1 and CDR2 (germline): SGHTA, FQGNSA. The CDR3 covers 17 residues. V shed 5 bases, J shed 4 bases, and the junction held 8 bases outside the gene matches. As DNA, the CDR3 is TGTGCCAGCAGCACCCGGACTAGCGGGGGGGGACTAGAGACCCAGTACTTC. This sequence encodes CASSTRTSGGGLETQYF. Full variable domain (rest looked up from reference TRBV7-2 and TRBJ2-5): GAGVSQSPSNKVTEKGKDVELRCDPISGHTALYWYRQSLGQGLEFLIYFQGNSAPDKSGLPSDRFSAERTGGSVSTLTIQRTQQEDSAVYLCASSTRTSGGGLETQYFGPGTRLLVL.

V usage is TRBV12-3 or TRBV12-4 and J usage is TRBJ1-3; D uncertain. This CDR3 contains 13 residues. V lost 4 bases to trimming and J lost 4 bases, with 8 bases between them. CDR3 region: CASSSGGGNTIYF. CDR3 DNA sequence: TGTGCCAGCAGTTCCGGAGGGGGAAACACCATATATTTT.

The chain recombines TRBV12-3 or TRBV12-4 with TRBJ2-7, with TRBD2 as a possible D gene (6 bases). This CDR3 region has 12 residues. Trimming took off 7 bases at V and 6 bases at J, with 13 bases between the two ends. The CDR3 region is CASNFGGSEQYF. CDR3 DNA sequence: TGTGCCAGCAACTTCGGGGGTAGCGAGCAGTACTTC.

Written as DNA, the CDR3 is TGCGCCAGCAGCTCAAGGGGACAGCCGAACGAAGCTTTCTTT. Amino acids: CASSSRGQPNEAFF. The chain links TRBV5-1 to TRBJ1-1; 7 bases line up with TRBD1. The V and J ends lost 3 bases and 8 bases, in that order; junction bases with no gene match: 10. The germline V gene has CDR1 SGHRS and CDR2 YFSETQ. CDR3 size: 14 residues.

The chain links TRBV7-3 to TRBJ1-4; D is unresolved. The germline V gene encodes CDR1 SGHTA and CDR2 FQGTGA. The CDR3 length is 15 residues. The V gene lost 3 bases and the J gene lost 5 bases, with 13 bases spanning the gap. This chain's CDR3 is CASSLNGRGNEKLFF. Written as DNA, the CDR3 is TGTGCCAGCAGCTTGAATGGGCGAGGGAATGAAAAACTGTTTTTT.

This sequence joins TRBV3-1 (or the pseudogene TRBV3-2) and TRBJ2-1; 13 bases line up with TRBD2. The germline CDR1 and CDR2 sequences are LGHDT and YNNKEL (reference sequence). This CDR3 has 18 residues. Unmatched junction bases numbered 15, after V lost 4 bases and J lost 9 bases. This CDR3 reads CASSPTRSGLAGSGEQFF. The CDR3 nucleotides read TGTGCCAGCAGCCCAACCCGATCGGGACTAGCGGGATCGGGTGAGCAGTTCTTC.

The chain links TRBV28 to TRBJ1-3; 7 nucleotides align to TRBD1. V shed 5 bases and J 0 bases; nucleotides not matched to a gene: 4. The length of the CDR3 is 15 residues. Germline CDR1 is MDHEN and CDR2 is SYDVKM. The chain's CDR3 is CASSAGQISGNTIYF. The CDR3 bases are TGTGCCAGCAGTGCGGGACAGATCTCTGGAAACACCATATATTTT.

The genes are TRBV7-2 and TRBJ2-3; D is perhaps TRBD2 (6 bases). The CDR3 sequence is 14 residues long. Trimming left V 3 bases short and J 3 bases short, with 10 bases between. Germline CDR1 SGHTA, CDR2 FQGNSA. CDR3 in DNA: TGTGCCAGCAGCTTTACTAGCTTGACAGATACGCAGTATTTT. Its protein is CASSFTSLTDTQYF.